This is a list of T cell receptor beta chains from one sample in a study of patients and donors after allogeneic stem cell transplantation. TCRdb processed the RT-PCR reads anew with MiXCR; each CDR3 protein has one entry. The table lists around 200,000 distinct CDR3 sequences, roughly two fifths of them singletons. Sequencing was carried out using blood, either unsorted or a sorted T cell fraction (not recorded which). All receptors come from a human donor who was either an allogeneic HSCT recipient or a stem cell or donor lymphocyte infusion donor (not recorded which). It is not recorded whose cells these are; they may come from a transplant donor. Both conserved end residues are part of each CDR3. D genes are given only for firm matches. Part of the rows lack a size; the others show once, few, many or a class for expanded clones.

NA	few	TRBV5-1	TRBJ1-2	TGCGCCAGCAGCTTGGCCGACGTTAACTATGGCTACACCTTC	CASSLADVNYGYTF
TRBD1	many	TRBV6-6	TRBJ1-1	TGTGCCAGCAGCATGGGACAGCTTCCTTTCTCTGAAGCTTTCTTT	CASSMGQLPFSEAFF
NA	NA	TRBV9	TRBJ2-1	TGTGCCAGCAGCGTGTCCGGGGGAAACAATGAGCAGTTCTTC	CASSVSGGNNEQFF
NA	NA	TRBV7-3	TRBJ1-1	TGTGCCAGCAGCTTAAACCCCCCCCACACAGCGAACACTGAAGCTTTCTTT	CASSLNPPHTANTEAFF
NA	NA	TRBV4-2	TRBJ2-5	TGTGCCAGCAGCCATCCGGGCCCCCAAGAGACCCAGTACTTC	CASSHPGPQETQYF
NA	few	TRBV13	TRBJ2-5	TGTGCCAGCAGCCCAGGGGGGCTAGCCGGCCAAGAGACCCAGTACTTC	CASSPGGLAGQETQYF
NA	few	TRBV20-1	TRBJ1-4	TGCAGTGCTAGAGAGCCACCAACTAATGAAAAACTGTTTTTT	CSAREPPTNEKLFF
TRBD1	few	TRBV4-1	TRBJ1-1	TGCGCCAGCAGCCAAGACTGGACAGGGGGCACTGAAGCTTTCTTT	CASSQDWTGGTEAFF
NA	few	TRBV6-1	TRBJ1-2	TGTGCCAGCAGTGAAGCGCAAAGTCGACCGGGTAATGGCTACACCTTC	CASSEAQSRPGNGYTF
NA	few	TRBV4-1	TRBJ1-5	TGCGCCAGCAGCCAAGACTCTGCAAATCAGCCCCAGCATTTT	CASSQDSANQPQHF